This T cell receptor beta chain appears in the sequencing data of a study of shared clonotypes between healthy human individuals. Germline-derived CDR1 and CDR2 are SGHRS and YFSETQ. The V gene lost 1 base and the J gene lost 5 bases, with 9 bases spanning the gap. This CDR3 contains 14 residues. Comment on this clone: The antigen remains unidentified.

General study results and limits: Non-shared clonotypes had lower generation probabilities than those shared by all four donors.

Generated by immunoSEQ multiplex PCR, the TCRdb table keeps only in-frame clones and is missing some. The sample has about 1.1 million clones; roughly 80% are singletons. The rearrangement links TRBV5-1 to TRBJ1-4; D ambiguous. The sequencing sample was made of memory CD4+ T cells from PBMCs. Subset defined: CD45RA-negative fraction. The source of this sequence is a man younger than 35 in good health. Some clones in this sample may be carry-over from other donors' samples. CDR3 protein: CASSLNSQNEKLFF. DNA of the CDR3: TGCGCCAGCAGCTTGAACAGCCAGAATGAAAAACTGTTTTTT.